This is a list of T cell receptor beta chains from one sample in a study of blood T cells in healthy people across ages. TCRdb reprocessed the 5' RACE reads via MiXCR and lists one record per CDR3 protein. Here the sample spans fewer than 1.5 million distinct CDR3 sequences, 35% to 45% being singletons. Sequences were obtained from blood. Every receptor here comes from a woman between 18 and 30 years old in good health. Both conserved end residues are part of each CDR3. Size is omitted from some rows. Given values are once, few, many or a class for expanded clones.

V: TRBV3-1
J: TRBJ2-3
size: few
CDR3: CASSGLAGRRDTQYF

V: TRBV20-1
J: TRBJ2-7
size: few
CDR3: CSARDPQGSGDEQYF

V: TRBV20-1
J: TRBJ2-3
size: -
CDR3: CSARVPSGYTDTQYF

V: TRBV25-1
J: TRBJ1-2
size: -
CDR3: CASSESWQGGYTF

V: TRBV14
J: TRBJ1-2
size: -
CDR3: CASSQDISRGHGYTF

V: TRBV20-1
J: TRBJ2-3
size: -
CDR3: CSASDRGSSSTDTQYF

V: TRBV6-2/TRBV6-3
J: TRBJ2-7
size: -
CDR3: CASSWAFEQYF

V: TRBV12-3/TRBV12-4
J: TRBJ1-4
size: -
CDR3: CASSLGLQKLFF

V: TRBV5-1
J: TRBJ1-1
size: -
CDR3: CASSSRAAVANTEAFF

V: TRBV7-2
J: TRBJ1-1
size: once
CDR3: CASSLNYRIPEAFF

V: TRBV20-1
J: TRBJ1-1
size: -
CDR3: CSFQEPNTEAFF

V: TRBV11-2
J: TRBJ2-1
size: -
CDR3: CASSPEVAGVSNEQFF

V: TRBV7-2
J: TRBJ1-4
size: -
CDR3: CASSRTRAGANEKLFF

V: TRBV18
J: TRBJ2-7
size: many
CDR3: CASSPTYEQYF

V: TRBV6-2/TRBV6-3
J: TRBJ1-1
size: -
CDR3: CASSSPAGRPNTEAFF

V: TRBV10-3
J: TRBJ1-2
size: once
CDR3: CAISYEGGEFDGYTF

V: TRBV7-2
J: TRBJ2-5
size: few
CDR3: CASSTRLAGGYEQYF

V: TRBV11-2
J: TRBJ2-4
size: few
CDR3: CASSQIAEQYF

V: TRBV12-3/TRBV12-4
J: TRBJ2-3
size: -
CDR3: CASTEGGRELYF

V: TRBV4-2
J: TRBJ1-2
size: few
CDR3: CASSQEGTRVNYGYTF

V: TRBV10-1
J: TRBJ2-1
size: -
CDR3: CASSEGLAGGNNEQFF

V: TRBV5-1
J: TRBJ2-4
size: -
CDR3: CASSQGLAGGGYIQYF

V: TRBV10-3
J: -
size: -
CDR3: CAVSDTGTGLDEQYF

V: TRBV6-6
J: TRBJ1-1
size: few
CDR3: CASNSGGNTEAFF

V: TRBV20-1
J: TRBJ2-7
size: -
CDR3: CSASRRLRRYEQYF

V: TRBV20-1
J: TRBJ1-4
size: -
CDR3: CSAPQGNRELFF

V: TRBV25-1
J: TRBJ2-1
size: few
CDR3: CASSDPSGGVEQFF

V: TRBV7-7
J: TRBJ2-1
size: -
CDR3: CASSLVEGGPISEQFF

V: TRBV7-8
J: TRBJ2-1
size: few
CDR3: CASRGAGGPNNEQFF

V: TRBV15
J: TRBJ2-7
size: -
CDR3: CATSRDKPKPQETRYF

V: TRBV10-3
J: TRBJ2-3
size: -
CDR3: CAISSRAGGEDTQYF

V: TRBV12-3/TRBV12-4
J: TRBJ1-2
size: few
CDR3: CASSQGQGVVYGYTF

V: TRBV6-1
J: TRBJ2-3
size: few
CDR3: CASSQVAGVEGPTDTQYF

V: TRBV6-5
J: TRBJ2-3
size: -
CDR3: CASRAGTGGTDTQYF

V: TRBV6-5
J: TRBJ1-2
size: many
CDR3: CASSAGFYGYTF

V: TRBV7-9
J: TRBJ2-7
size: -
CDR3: CASVLAGASYEQYF

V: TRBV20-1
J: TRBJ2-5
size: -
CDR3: CSARGPLAGVTETQYF

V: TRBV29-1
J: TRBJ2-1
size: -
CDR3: CSVEDQVWTGYYNEQFF

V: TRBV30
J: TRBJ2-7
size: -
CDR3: CAGGLAKYEQYF

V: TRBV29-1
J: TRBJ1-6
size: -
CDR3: CSVRRENNSPLHF

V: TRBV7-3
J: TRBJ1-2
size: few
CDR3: CASSPGGFGYTF

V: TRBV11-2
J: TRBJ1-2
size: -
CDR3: CASSSGPAWGYTF

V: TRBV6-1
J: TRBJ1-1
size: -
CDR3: CASRVGTENTEAFF

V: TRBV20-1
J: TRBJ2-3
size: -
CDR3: CSARALLDSTDTQYF

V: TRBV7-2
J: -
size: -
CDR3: CASSHTSGSYNEQYF

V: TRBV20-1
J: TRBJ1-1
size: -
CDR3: CSARVPQGKDTEAFF

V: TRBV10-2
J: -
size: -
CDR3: CASSGVGRQETQYF

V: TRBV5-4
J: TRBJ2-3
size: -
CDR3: CASSMAGQTSTDTQYF

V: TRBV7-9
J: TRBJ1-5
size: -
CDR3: CASSLDRFWSLKGNQPQHF

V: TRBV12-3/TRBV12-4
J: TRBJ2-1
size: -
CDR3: CASSLGTSVDEQFF

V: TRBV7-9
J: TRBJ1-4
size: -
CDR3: CASTLMGQINEKLFF

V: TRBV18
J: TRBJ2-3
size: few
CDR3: CASSAGTSRLSDTQYF

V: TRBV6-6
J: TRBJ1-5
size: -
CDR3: CASGHGTAHQPQHF

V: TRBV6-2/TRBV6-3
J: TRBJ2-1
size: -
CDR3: CASSSPTNEQFF

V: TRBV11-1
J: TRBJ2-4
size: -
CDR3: CASSLGTPNIQYF

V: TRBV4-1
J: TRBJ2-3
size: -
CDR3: CASSQDLSPAGVDVTQYF